The 4 T cell receptor beta chains given below trace back to one sample, sequenced in a study of blood T cells in healthy people across ages. A second PCR of roughly 7 to 11 cycles used a sample-barcoded 5' primer and a J-beta primer mix. TCRdb recomputed calls from the 5' RACE reads with MiXCR, one row per CDR3 protein. The sample carries approximately 1.5 million distinct CDR3 sequences, roughly 43% recorded once. Sequenced sample: blood. The source is a woman in her late teens or twenties in good health.

J is TRBJ1-2 and V is TRBV4-1; D remains unclear. The V and J ends lost 1 base and 0 bases respectively, with 9 bases between them. The CDR3 loop spans 15 amino acids. Germline V gene lookup returns CDR1 MGHRA and CDR2 YSYEKL. Written as DNA, the CDR3 is TGCGCCAGCAGCCAAGGGTCGAGAGCTAACTATGGCTACACCTTC. The encoded protein is CASSQGSRANYGYTF.

This sequence joins TRBV12-3 or TRBV12-4 and TRBJ2-7; D not resolved. The CDR3 runs 13 residues. The germline V and J ends were trimmed by 4 bases and 3 bases, with 10 bases remaining between them. CDR3 sequence (DNA): TGTGCCAGCAGTTCCCACGTGGGCTACGAGCAGTACTTC. This translates into CASSSHVGYEQYF.

This clonotype appeared a few times. The chain recombines TRBV7-9 with TRBJ2-1, with D maybe TRBD2 (6 bases). The V end was cut by 5 bases, the J end by 9 bases, with 14 bases between. CDR3 length: 13 residues. Germline V CDR1 and CDR2: SEHNR, FQNEAQ (reference sequence). The CDR3 sequence is CASSTTSPIEQFF. CDR3 bases: TGTGCCAGCAGCACAACTAGCCCGATTGAGCAGTTCTTC.

The chain has TRBV5-1 and TRBJ2-1; D is possibly TRBD1 or TRBD2 (6 bases each). The V gene lost 1 base and the J gene lost 3 bases, with 11 bases spanning the gap. This CDR3 is 15 amino acids long. The germline gives CDR1 SGHRS, CDR2 YFSETQ. CDR3 protein: CASSLTGAIYNEQFF. CDR3 DNA: TGCGCCAGCAGCTTGACGGGGGCGATCTACAATGAGCAGTTCTTC.